This TCR beta chain was sequenced for a study of response to subunit inactivated influenza vaccine. Overall study findings and caveats: Seasonal influenza vaccination, on each occasion, was suggested by the authors to recruit few new T cells.

The CDR3 length is 14 residues. The V and J ends lost 2 bases and 10 bases respectively, with 15 bases between them. Germline V gives CDR1 DFQATT, CDR2 SNEGSKA (reference sequence). TCRdb reprocessed the RT-PCR reads with MiXCR, giving one entry per CDR3 protein. The sample records around 750,000 distinct CDR3 sequences, around 21% being singletons. At least ten counts were recorded for this clonotype. The antigen remains undetermined. The source material was PBMCs from blood, sampled 5 to 6 days after vaccination. The TCR sequence derives from a man aged 45-60 years who received an inactivated influenza vaccine. The gene calls are TRBV20-1 and TRBJ1-6; tentatively, D is TRBD1 (5 bases). In nucleotides, the CDR3 is TGCAGTGCTAGAAGCCAGGGTGGTGGATCACCCCTCCACTTT. This translates into CSARSQGGGSPLHF.